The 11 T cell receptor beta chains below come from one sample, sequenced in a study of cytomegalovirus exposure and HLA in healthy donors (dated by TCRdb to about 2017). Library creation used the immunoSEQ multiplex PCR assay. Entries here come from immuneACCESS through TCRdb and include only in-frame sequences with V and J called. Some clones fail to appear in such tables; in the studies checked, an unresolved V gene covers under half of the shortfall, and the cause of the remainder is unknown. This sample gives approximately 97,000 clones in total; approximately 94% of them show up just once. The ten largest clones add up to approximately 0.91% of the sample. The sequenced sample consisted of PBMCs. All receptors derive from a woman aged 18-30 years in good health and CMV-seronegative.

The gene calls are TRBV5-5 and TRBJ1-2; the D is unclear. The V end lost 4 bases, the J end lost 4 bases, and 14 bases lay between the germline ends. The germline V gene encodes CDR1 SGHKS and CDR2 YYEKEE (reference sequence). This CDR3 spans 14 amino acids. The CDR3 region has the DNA TGTGCCAGCAGCCGTTCCGGGGTGGGCTATGGCTACACCTTC. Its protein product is CASSRSGVGYGYTF.

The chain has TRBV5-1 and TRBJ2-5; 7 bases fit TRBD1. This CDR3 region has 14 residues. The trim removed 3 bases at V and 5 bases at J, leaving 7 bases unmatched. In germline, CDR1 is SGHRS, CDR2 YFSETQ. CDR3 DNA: TGCGCCAGCAGCTCGCCCCCGGACAGGGAGACCCAGTACTTC. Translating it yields CASSSPPDRETQYF.

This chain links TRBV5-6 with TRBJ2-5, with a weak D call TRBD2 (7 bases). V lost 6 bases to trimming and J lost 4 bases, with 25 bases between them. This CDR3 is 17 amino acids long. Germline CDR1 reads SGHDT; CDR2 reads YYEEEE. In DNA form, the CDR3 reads TGTGCCAGCACCCCCGGTTTGGGGGGGCCCCCGGGAGAGACCCAGTACTTC. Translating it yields CASTPGLGGPPGETQYF.

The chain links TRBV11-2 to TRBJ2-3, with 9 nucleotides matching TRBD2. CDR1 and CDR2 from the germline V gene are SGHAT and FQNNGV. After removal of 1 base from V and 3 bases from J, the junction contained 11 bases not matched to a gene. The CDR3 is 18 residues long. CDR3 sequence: CASSLGRGGAPSTDTQYF. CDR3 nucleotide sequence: TGTGCCAGCAGCTTAGGTCGCGGGGGGGCCCCTTCTACAGATACGCAGTATTTT.

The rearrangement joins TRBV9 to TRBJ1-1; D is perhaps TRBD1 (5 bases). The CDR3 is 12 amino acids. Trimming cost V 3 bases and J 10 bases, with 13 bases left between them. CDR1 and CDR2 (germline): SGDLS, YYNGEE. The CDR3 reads CASSDVRGIAFF. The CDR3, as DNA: TGTGCCAGCAGCGATGTCCGGGGGATAGCTTTCTTT.

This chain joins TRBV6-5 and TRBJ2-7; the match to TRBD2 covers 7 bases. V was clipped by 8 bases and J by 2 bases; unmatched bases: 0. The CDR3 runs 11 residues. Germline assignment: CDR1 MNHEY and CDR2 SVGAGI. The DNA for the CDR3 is TGTGCCAGCCGGGGGGCCTACGAGCAGTACTTC. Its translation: CASRGAYEQYF.

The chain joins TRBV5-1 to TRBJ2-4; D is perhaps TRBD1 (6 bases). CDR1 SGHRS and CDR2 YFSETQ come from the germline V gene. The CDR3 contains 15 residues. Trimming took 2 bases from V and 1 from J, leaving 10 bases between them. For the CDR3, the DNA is TGCGCCAGCAGCTTTTGGGGGCGCGCCAAAAACATTCAGTACTTC. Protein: CASSFWGRAKNIQYF.

CDR3 sequence: CAWSLTANTEAFF. The CDR3 nucleotides are TGTGCCTGGAGTCTGACAGCCAACACTGAAGCTTTCTTT. The chain joins TRBV30 to TRBJ1-1, with TRBD1 as a possible D gene (5 bases). V was clipped by 2 bases and J by 2 bases, with 9 bases between them. Germline lookup yields CDR1 GTSNPN and CDR2 SVGIG (reference sequence). CDR3 length equals 13 residues.

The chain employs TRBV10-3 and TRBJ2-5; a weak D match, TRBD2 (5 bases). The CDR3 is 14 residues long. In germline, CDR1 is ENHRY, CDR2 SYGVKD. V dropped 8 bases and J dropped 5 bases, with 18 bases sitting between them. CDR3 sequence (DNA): TGTGCCATCTCCGTGGGCACGGAGGATGAGACCCAGTACTTC. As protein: CAISVGTEDETQYF.

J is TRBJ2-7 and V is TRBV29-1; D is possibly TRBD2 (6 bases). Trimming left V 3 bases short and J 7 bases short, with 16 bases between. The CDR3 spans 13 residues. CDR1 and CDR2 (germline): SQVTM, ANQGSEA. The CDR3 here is CSVDWRGTREQYF. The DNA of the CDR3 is TGCAGCGTTGACTGGAGAGGGACTCGTGAGCAGTACTTC.

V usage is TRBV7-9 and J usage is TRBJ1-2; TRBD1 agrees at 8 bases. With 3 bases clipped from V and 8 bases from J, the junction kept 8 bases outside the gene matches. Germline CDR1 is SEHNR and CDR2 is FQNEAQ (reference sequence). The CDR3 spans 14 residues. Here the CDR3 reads CASSFQDRERGYTF. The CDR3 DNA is TGTGCCAGCAGCTTCCAGGACAGGGAGAGAGGCTACACCTTC.